This TCR beta chain was observed in a study of blood T cell repertoires in COVID-19. Study overall: COVID-19 samples, acute and convalescent, were from the United States, Italy and Spain. PBMCs, B-cell-depleted T cells, or T cells were the source of the cDNA or gDNA that made up the material.

The CDR3 runs 16 residues. Germline CDR1 and CDR2: LNHDA and SQIVND (reference sequence). V was cut by 7 bases and J by 0 bases, with 13 bases left in between. Original methodology: Amplification of reference gene primers was used by the study to estimate nucleated cell counts. The repertoire was sequenced with immunoSEQ multiplex PCR; TCRdb's copy has only in-frame clones and lacks some. That table furnishes V, J and clone size, whereas the DNA furnished D and trimming. Among 220,000 or so clones listed, roughly 79% were seen once. Sequencing used peripheral blood. The clonotype originates from a woman over 75 with acute or convalescent COVID-19. The chain links TRBV19 to TRBJ2-6, with D maybe TRBD2 (5 bases). This CDR3 is CASIEGFGSGANVLTF. CDR3 nucleotides: TGTGCCAGTATAGAGGGTTTCGGCTCTGGGGCCAACGTCCTGACTTTC.